This T cell receptor beta chain was sequenced for a study of T-cell reconstitution after alpha-beta-depleted transplantation in children. Overall study findings and caveats: Elevated TCRbeta diversity at day 60 was traced, in some patients, to surviving recipient T cells and thymic progenitors. A year post-transplant, T-cell counts and diversity derived mostly from newly produced T cells. Several hundred expanded graft clones reportedly supplied alpha-beta T cells about two months after transplant.

Points on this clonotype: As yet, its antigen is unknown.

The germline V gene encodes CDR1 ENHRY and CDR2 SYGVKD. V dropped 6 bases and J dropped 5; count of bases not matched to a gene: 6. This CDR3 contains 14 residues. Unique molecular identifiers were built into the TCRbeta library. TCRdb recomputed calls from the PCR reads with MiXCR, one row per CDR3 protein. Of approximately 800,000 distinct CDR3 sequences listed, 15% to 20% are singletons. This TCR was recovered from a male patient aged 5 to 17 who had a stem cell transplant for acute lymphoblastic leukemia, so the T cells may come from the graft donor. The chain has TRBV10-3 and TRBJ2-1; TRBD2 agrees at 8 bases. This material consisted of PBMCs, mostly from graft donor cells, taken 360 days after TCRalphabeta/CD19-depleted stem cell transplant. CDR3 sequence: CAIRSGGADNEQFF. The CDR3 DNA is TGTGCCATCAGGTCGGGAGGGGCCGACAATGAGCAGTTCTTC.